The clone carrying this T cell receptor beta chain appeared many times. This CDR3 region has 13 residues. V was cut by 5 bases and J by 2 bases, with 9 bases left in between. The germline V gene has CDR1 SEHNR and CDR2 FQNEAQ (reference sequence). This entry belongs to a study of HIV-infected patients and healthy controls. All unsorted peripheral T cells were captured because whole blood was used without fractionation. Reverse transcription used approximately 500 ng RNA and constant-region primers for alpha and beta. Using multiplexing indices, alpha and beta chain libraries were generated apart by chain-specific third strand synthesis. The library had 12-nucleotide molecular identifiers formed by two random hexamers joined together. One entry per CDR3 protein results from TCRdb running MiXCR on the 5' RACE reads. The sample shows 9,500 or so distinct CDR3 sequences, about 5.2% of them seen only once.

V usage is TRBV7-9 and J usage is TRBJ1-2; D gene ambiguous. The sequences come from blood, collected before antiretroviral therapy. The sequence was collected from an adult with HIV infection. The chain's CDR3 is CASSQPLNYGYTF. CDR3 sequence (DNA): TGTGCCAGCAGCCAACCCCTCAACTATGGCTACACCTTC. Full variable domain (rest looked up from reference TRBV7-9 and TRBJ1-2): DTGVSQNPRHKITKRGQNVTFRCDPISEHNRLYWYRQTLGQGPEFLTYFQNEAQLEKSRLLSDRFSAERPKGSFSTLEIQRTEQGDSAMYLCASSQPLNYGYTFGSGTRLTVV.